The next 8 T cell receptor beta chains were all read from a single sample in a study of T cell changes during pregnancy in multiple sclerosis. The repertoire was sequenced with immunoSEQ multiplex PCR; TCRdb's copy has only in-frame clones and lacks some. The sample shows around 56,000 clones, about 89% of them seen only once. The sequenced sample was peripheral blood, obtained after pregnancy. Every receptor here comes from a female donor with multiple sclerosis, enrolled in a pregnancy study.

The chain carries TRBV27 and TRBJ2-1; 8 bases match TRBD2. V trimming: 5 bases; J trimming: 4 bases; junction bases outside the gene matches: 7. Germline values: CDR1 MNHEY, CDR2 SMNVEV (reference sequence). This CDR3 is built from 15 residues. The CDR3 DNA sequence: TGTGCCAGCAGTCCCGGGGTAGCGGGGTACAATGAGCAGTTCTTC. Translating gives CASSPGVAGYNEQFF.

The chain joins TRBV2 to TRBJ1-5; 9 nucleotides agree with TRBD1. The CDR3 is 14 amino acids. With 7 bases clipped from V and 5 bases from J, the junction kept 6 bases outside the gene matches. Germline CDR1 SNHLY, CDR2 FYNNEI. The CDR3 here is CASTLTGGYQPQHF. In DNA, the CDR3 is TGTGCCAGCACCCTGACAGGGGGATATCAGCCCCAGCATTTT.

This chain joins TRBV5-1 and TRBJ2-3; 7 positions agree with TRBD2. The CDR3 consists of 13 residues. V lost 0 bases and J lost 14; bases outside the gene matches: 9. Germline V gives CDR1 SGHRS, CDR2 YFSETQ. In DNA, the CDR3 is TGCGCCAGCAGCTTGGAGAGCGGGGTCCTGTGGTATTTT. This encodes CASSLESGVLWYF.

This rearrangement joins TRBV19 to TRBJ2-1, with TRBD1 identical over 7 bases. V dropped 3 bases and J dropped 5; count of bases not matched to a gene: 7. Germline lookup yields CDR1 LNHDA and CDR2 SQIVND (reference sequence). The CDR3 contains 15 residues. The CDR3 nucleotides are TGTGCCAGTAGTATGACAGGGTATTATGACAATGAGCAGTTCTTC. It specifies CASSMTGYYDNEQFF.

The V and J genes are TRBV7-2 and TRBJ1-2; D is possibly TRBD1 (5 bases). V lost 0 bases to trimming and J lost 3 bases, with 5 bases between them. CDR1 and CDR2 (germline): SGHTA, FQGNSA. The CDR3 totals 13 residues. CDR3 amino acids: CASSLAGDYGYTF. The CDR3 coding sequence is TGTGCCAGCAGCTTAGCAGGGGACTATGGCTACACCTTC.

The rearrangement joins TRBV5-1 to TRBJ2-1; 9 bases fit TRBD1. The CDR3 has 16 residues. J was trimmed by 1 base and V by 2 bases; bases with no gene match: 4. CDR1 is SGHRS and CDR2 is YFSETQ in the germline V gene. The CDR3 sequence: CASSLPTGGSYNEQFF. The CDR3 bases are TGCGCCAGCAGCTTACCGACAGGGGGTTCCTACAATGAGCAGTTCTTC.

The chain joins TRBV7-2 to TRBJ1-2, with 8 bases matching TRBD1. The trim removed 5 bases at V and 1 base at J, leaving 6 bases unmatched. Germline-derived CDR1 and CDR2 are SGHTA and FQGNSA. CDR3 length: 15 amino acids. The chain's CDR3 is CASSTRTGYNYGYTF. The CDR3 DNA reads as TGTGCCAGCAGCACTAGGACAGGGTATAACTATGGCTACACCTTC. The variable domain in full, with the rest retrieved from reference TRBV7-2 and TRBJ1-2, is GAGVSQSPSNKVTEKGKDVELRCDPISGHTALYWYRQSLGQGLEFLIYFQGNSAPDKSGLPSDRFSAERTGGSVSTLTIQRTQQEDSAVYLCASSTRTGYNYGYTFGSGTRLTVV.

In DNA, the CDR3 is TGTGCCAGCAGCGCCGCCGGGTCTCCCCTTGGCTACACCTTC. As protein: CASSAAGSPLGYTF. The V gene is TRBV9, the J gene TRBJ1-2; D remains ambiguous. With 3 bases removed from V and 7 bases from J, the gap between germline ends came to 16 bases. The length of the CDR3 is 14 residues. CDR1 SGDLS and CDR2 YYNGEE come from the germline V gene.